Here is one T cell receptor (beta chain) with its context. The data were taken from a study of T cell responses to AZD1222 COVID-19 vaccine. CDR1 MDHEN and CDR2 SYDVKM come from the germline V gene. The CDR3 is 17 residues long. The V and J ends lost 4 bases and 3 bases, in that order; junction bases with no gene match: 12. Here immunoSEQ multiplex PCR was the method, and the copy in TCRdb shows in-frame clones only, minus some. The data show under 130,000 clones, around 92% seen once. This rearrangement joins TRBV28 to TRBJ1-2; 9 bases agree with TRBD1. This specimen consisted of peripheral blood, obtained on day 0 of AZD1222 vaccination. The source is an adult in good health. The CDR3 DNA reads TGTGCCAGCAGTTCCCCGGTGGACAGGGGCCTTGACTATGGCTACACCTTC. It yields the protein CASSSPVDRGLDYGYTF.